This T cell receptor beta chain was observed in a study of cytomegalovirus exposure and HLA in healthy donors. Study outcomes and limitations: Researchers reported that a few CMV-associated chains were confirmed in vitro as CMV antigen-specific.

Germline loops: CDR1 SGHTS, CDR2 YDEGEE. CDR3 length equals 16 residues. The V gene end was trimmed by 4 bases and the J gene end by 3 bases; junction bases not matched to a gene: 7. As regards this clone: The antigen is undetermined.

Separation from the roughly 670-subject first cohort characterized the roughly 110-subject validation cohort, to which the donors belonged. Sequencing used immunoSEQ multiplex PCR; TCRdb keeps in-frame clones, though not all of them. The sample consists of tens of thousands of clones, around 94% of them appearing once. Sequencing used PBMCs. The chain links TRBV5-8 to TRBJ2-7, with 13 bases identical to TRBD2. The receptor was derived from a woman under 30 in good health and CMV-seropositive. The CDR3 DNA follows: TGTGCCAGCAGCCTTACTAGCGGGAGGGCCCACTACGAGCAGTACTTC. It codes for CASSLTSGRAHYEQYF.